This T cell receptor beta chain is drawn from a study of CD8 T cells in Susac syndrome. Study results and limitations: The CD4+ T cell repertoires that were profiled in Susac syndrome showed no clonal expansion.

J was trimmed by 0 bases and V by 4 bases; bases with no gene match: 8. This CDR3 region has 18 residues. Per the germline V gene, CDR1 is SGHAT and CDR2 is FQDESV (reference sequence). Random hexamers primed reverse transcription of roughly 0.5 to 1 ug RNA. The amplification used immunoSEQ multiplex PCR on TCR beta CDR3; it spanned 54 Vbeta and 13 Jbeta. One entry per CDR3 protein results from TCRdb running MiXCR on the immunoSEQ multiplex PCR reads. The sample shows about 190,000 distinct CDR3 sequences, 90% to 97% of them seen only once. Points on this clonotype: Its cognate antigen is unknown.

TCR beta sequences were obtained from blood CD8+ and CD4+ T cells. The chain joins TRBV11-1 to TRBJ2-6, with TRBD1 identical over 8 bases. The material sequenced was CD4+ T cells from PBMCs. This clonotype was sampled from a human donor with Susac syndrome. The CDR3 loop reads CASSSRTGHASGANVLTF. The DNA of the CDR3 is TGTGCCAGCAGCTCCAGGACAGGGCATGCCTCTGGGGCCAACGTCCTGACTTTC.